These T cell receptor beta chains were read from a single sample in a study of blood T cell repertoires in COVID-19. Measured with immunoSEQ multiplex PCR; TCRdb has only the in-frame clones, and not every one. There are about 160,000 clones in the sample; 80% to 85% occur only once, and roughly a tenth lies in the top ten. Input material: peripheral blood. The receptors originated from an elderly woman with active or convalescent COVID-19. The CDR3 runs from the conserved cysteine through the conserved F or W. A D gene is named only where the DNA matches it firmly. Size tells how often a clone was seen (once, few, many) or the class of an expanded clone, and some rows leave it out.

few . TRBJ2-7 TRBV7-9 CASSSQGLEQYF TGTGCCAGCAGCAGTCAGGGGCTCGAGCAGTACTTC
. . TRBJ1-5 TRBV7-2 CASSRRTADFRQPQHF TGTGCCAGCAGCCGCCGGACAGCCGATTTCAGACAGCCCCAGCATTTT
. . TRBJ2-1 TRBV9 CASSVSGTPYNEQFF TGTGCCAGCAGCGTCTCCGGGACACCCTACAATGAGCAGTTCTTC
. . TRBJ2-3 TRBV5-4 CASGWGGQTTDTQYF TGTGCCAGCGGGTGGGGGGGGCAAACCACAGATACGCAGTATTTT
. . TRBJ2-3 TRBV6-5 CAIKSTDTQYF TGTGCCATAAAAAGCACAGATACGCAGTATTTT
. TRBD1 TRBJ2-5 TRBV18 CASSPSRTGGGETQYF TGTGCCAGCTCACCCTCCAGGACAGGGGGCGGAGAGACCCAGTACTTC
. TRBD2 TRBJ2-5 TRBV15 CATSRGGGQETQYF TGTGCCACCAGCAGAGGGGGAGGGCAAGAGACCCAGTACTTC
. . TRBJ1-4 TRBV5-1 CASSLGQNEKLFF TGCGCCAGCAGCTTGGGGCAAAATGAAAAACTGTTTTTT
. . TRBJ1-2 TRBV7-9 CASNAGGSTYGYTF TGTGCCAGCAACGCGGGGGGGAGCACCTATGGCTACACCTTC
. . TRBJ2-3 TRBV7-2 CASSLAAGGDTQYF TGTGCCAGCAGCCTAGCTGCGGGCGGAGATACGCAGTATTTT
. . TRBJ1-1 TRBV6-5 CASSYGGLRTEAFF TGTGCCAGCAGTTACGGGGGACTGAGGACTGAAGCTTTCTTT
. . TRBJ1-1 TRBV11-3 CASSLAAAIGQKNTEAFF TGTGCCAGCAGCTTAGCCGCCGCGATCGGACAGAAGAACACTGAAGCTTTCTTT
few . TRBJ1-5 TRBV7-8 CASSPGVNSNQPQHF TGTGCCAGCAGCCCAGGGGTCAATAGCAATCAGCCCCAGCATTTT
. . TRBJ2-7 TRBV6-5 CASSRGYGPTEQYF TGTGCCAGCAGTCGGGGTTACGGACCTACAGAGCAGTACTTC
. TRBD1 TRBJ1-4 TRBV7-8 CASSLTGAGSEKLFF TGTGCCAGCAGCTTAACAGGGGCCGGGAGTGAAAAACTGTTTTTT
. TRBD1 TRBJ1-2 TRBV6-4 CASSDSSGGRYGYTF TGTGCCAGCAGTGACTCATCAGGGGGCCGTTATGGCTACACCTTC
. TRBD1 TRBJ1-2 TRBV10-3 CAIAGTGEGYTF TGTGCCATCGCCGGGACAGGGGAGGGCTACACCTTC
. . TRBJ1-5 TRBV19 CASSMVGTNSNQPQHF TGTGCCAGTAGTATGGTCGGTACCAATAGCAATCAGCCCCAGCATTTT
. . TRBJ2-7 TRBV30 CAWGRGYEQYF TGTGCCTGGGGACGGGGCTACGAGCAGTACTTC
. TRBD1 TRBJ2-3 TRBV4-3 CASSQTVQTGGTDTQYF TGCGCCAGCAGCCAGACTGTACAGACAGGGGGCACAGATACGCAGTATTTT
. TRBD2 TRBJ2-7 TRBV30 CAWSLGGGSSYEQYF TGTGCCTGGAGCCTCGGGGGGGGGTCCTCCTACGAGCAGTACTTC
. . TRBJ1-1 TRBV9 CASSLVGGTEAFF TGTGCCAGCAGCCTCGTGGGAGGGACTGAAGCTTTCTTT
. . TRBJ1-5 TRBV6-6 CASRSSGENQPQHF TGTGCCAGCAGATCCTCAGGGGAGAATCAGCCCCAGCATTTT
. TRBD1 TRBJ1-2 TRBV11-3 CASSPGGYGYTF TGTGCCAGCAGCCCAGGGGGCTATGGCTACACCTTC
. . TRBJ1-1 TRBV30 CAWSVQGNTEAFF TGTGCCTGGAGTGTTCAGGGGAACACTGAAGCTTTCTTT
. . TRBJ1-1 TRBV11-3 CASSSPGYTEAFF TGTGCCAGCAGCTCTCCGGGATACACTGAAGCTTTCTTT
once TRBD1 TRBJ1-5 TRBV30 CAQGGQGNQPQHF TGTGCCCAGGGCGGACAGGGCAATCAGCCCCAGCATTTT
. TRBD2 TRBJ2-1 TRBV5-6 CASSFSSGGFPYNEQFF TGTGCCAGCAGCTTTTCCAGCGGGGGGTTTCCCTACAATGAGCAGTTCTTC
once TRBD1 TRBJ1-1 TRBV6-5 CASSRQGPMNTEAFF TGTGCCAGCAGCCGACAGGGTCCCATGAACACTGAAGCTTTCTTT
. . TRBJ2-3 TRBV9 CASSSLGGDGTDTQYF TGTGCCAGCAGCTCTCTTGGAGGGGATGGCACAGATACGCAGTATTTT
. . TRBJ1-4 TRBV11-2 CASSPGVPNEKLFF TGTGCCAGCAGCCCAGGGGTTCCTAATGAAAAACTGTTTTTT
. . TRBJ1-2 TRBV6-5 CASSFSSANYGYTF TGTGCCAGCAGCTTCTCCAGCGCTAACTATGGCTACACCTTC
few . TRBJ2-2 TRBV5-1 CASSLGAGMNTGELFF TGCGCCAGCAGCTTGGGGGCGGGGATGAACACCGGGGAGCTGTTTTTT
. TRBD1 TRBJ2-7 TRBV7-3 CASSSVDRGSYEQYF TGTGCCAGCAGCTCCGTGGACAGGGGATCCTACGAGCAGTACTTC
once . TRBJ1-5 TRBV19 CASSGSYQPQHF TGTGCCAGTAGTGGCAGTTATCAGCCCCAGCATTTT
few TRBD2 TRBJ2-3 TRBV11-2 CASSLGGGGAEKTQYF TGTGCCAGCAGCTTAGGTGGCGGGGGGGCCGAGAAGACGCAGTATTTT
. TRBD1 TRBJ1-5 TRBV2 CASSGQGGSNQPQHF TGTGCCAGCAGTGGGCAGGGGGGAAGCAATCAGCCCCAGCATTTT
. . TRBJ1-5 TRBV6-5 CASSYSGGNQPQHF TGTGCCAGCAGTTACTCGGGAGGAAATCAGCCCCAGCATTTT
. . TRBJ2-1 TRBV10-3 CAISESGGAYNEQFF TGTGCCATCAGTGAGTCTGGGGGCGCATACAATGAGCAGTTCTTC